The 15 T cell receptor beta chains below were found in one sample sequenced in a study of tissue T cells after allogeneic stem cell transplantation. Using immunoSEQ multiplex PCR, the repertoire was profiled, and TCRdb retains in-frame clones only, with some absent. The table has roughly 20,000 clones, roughly two thirds seen once; the top ten hold about 0.38%. The sequenced sample consisted of blood. The receptors were sampled from a female BALB/c mouse in good health. These mice share the MHC haplotype H2-d.

Turning to this clone: Each gene name is a mouse one. The read stops 1 residue short of the end of the CDR3; the missing end is completed from the germline J gene. This chain connects TRBV5 to TRBJ2-3, with no clear D. CDR1 LGHNA and CDR2 YNLKQL come from the germline V gene (reference sequence). Trimming cost V 1 base and J 1 base, with 0 bases left between them. The CDR3 extends over 12 amino acids. CDR3 residues: CASSQGAETLYF. The sequenced part of the CDR3 DNA is TGTGCCAGCAGCCAAGGTGCAGAAACGCTGTAT.

This clone was seen a single time. Genes and germline are mouse. The CDR3 end is not reached by the read, which stops 1 residue before it; the germline J gene fills it in. The chain is built from TRBV5 and TRBJ1-4, with a possible D match to TRBD1 (5 bases). Trimming pared 4 bases from V and 6 bases from J, leaving 6 bases between. The CDR3 length is 12 residues. Germline V gene sequence: CDR1 LGHNA, CDR2 YNLKQL (reference sequence). CDR3 DNA, as far as it was read: TGTGCCAGCAGCCCGGGACACGAAAGATTATTT. Amino acids: CASSPGHERLF. The complete CDR3 reads CASSPGHERLFF.

About this clone itself: Gene names and germline match the mouse. From the germline J gene comes the end of the CDR3, since the read stops 1 residue before it. The V and J genes are TRBV20 and TRBJ2-3, with a tentative D call TRBD1 (6 bases). The V and J ends lost 5 bases and 1 base respectively, with 10 bases between them. Looked up from germline, CDR1 is GFQATS and CDR2 is STVNSAI. This CDR3 is built from 13 residues. The CDR3 bases that were read are TGTGGTGCTTCAGGGGTGGGTGCAGAAACGCTGTAT. Protein sequence: CGASGVGAETLY. The entire CDR3 protein is CGASGVGAETLYF.

With respect to this clone: Gene names are the mouse ones. Read data end 1 residue before the CDR3 end; the end is taken from the germline J gene. The gene calls are TRBV13-2 and TRBJ1-1, with D tentatively TRBD1 (6 bases). CDR3 size: 15 residues. Germline V CDR1 and CDR2: NNHNN, SYGAGS (reference sequence). V shed 5 bases and J shed 0 bases, with 14 bases lying between them. The CDR3 loop is CASGDPGTPNTEVFF. CDR3 DNA (partial): TGTGCCAGCGGGGATCCCGGGACACCAAACACAGAAGTCTTC.

About this clone itself: The genes and germline here are from mouse. The missing CDR3 end, 1 residue past where the read stops, is filled in from the germline J gene. This chain joins TRBV13-3 and TRBJ2-4; a weak D match, TRBD2 (6 bases). This CDR3 has 14 residues. The V end lost 5 bases, the J end lost 1 base, and 11 bases lay between the germline ends. Germline V gives CDR1 NNHDY, CDR2 SYVADS. The DNA read from the CDR3 is TGTGCCAGCAGGCCATCTGGGGGTCAAAACACCTTGTAC. Its protein product is CASRPSGGQNTLY. The CDR3 in full is CASRPSGGQNTLYF. Filled out from reference TRBV13-3 and TRBJ2-4, the complete variable domain reads EAAVTQSPRSKVAVTGGKVTLSCHQTNNHDYMYWYRQDTGHGLRLIHYSYVADSTEKGDIPDGYKASRPSQENFSLILELASLSQTAVYFCASRPSGGQNTLYFGAGTRLSVL.

For this clone: Genes here carry mouse names. Read coverage stops 1 residue before the CDR3 terminus; the germline J gene supplies the remainder. The chain combines TRBV13-2 with TRBJ2-5, with D possibly being TRBD1 or TRBD2 (6 bases each). The V and J ends lost 4 bases and 0 bases respectively, with 12 bases between them. There are 15 residues in the CDR3. Germline V gene data show CDR1 as NNHNN and CDR2 as SYGAGS (reference sequence). This chain's CDR3 is CASGFGGINQDTQYF. The covered CDR3 bases are TGTGCCAGCGGTTTTGGGGGCATTAACCAAGACACCCAGTAC.

Turning to this clone: The genes and germline here are from mouse. The read ends 1 residue before the CDR3 terminus; that terminus is restored from the germline J gene. The chain joins TRBV2 to TRBJ2-5; 8 bases match TRBD2. Germline CDR1 LGHNA, CDR2 YSYQKL. V lost 4 bases to trimming and J lost 8 bases; unmatched junction nucleotides: 11. The CDR3 contains 15 residues. Partial CDR3 DNA: TGTGCCAGCAGCCCCTCGACTGGGGAGGAGTTCACCCAGTAC. It yields the protein CASSPSTGEEFTQY. The entire CDR3 is CASSPSTGEEFTQYF.

This clone was seen just once. Gene names denote mouse genes. The read gets to within 1 residue of the CDR3 end, and the germline J gene fills in the rest. The chain is built from TRBV5 and TRBJ1-1, with 7 bases aligning to TRBD1. The CDR3 totals 14 residues. CDR1 is LGHNA and CDR2 is YNLKQL in the germline V gene (reference sequence). The junction had 3 bases not matched to a gene; V was cut back by 4 bases and J by 1 base. CDR3 sequence: CASSPQGRNTEVFF. CDR3 DNA (partial): TGTGCCAGCAGCCCACAGGGGCGGAACACAGAAGTCTTC.

Worth noting for this clone: Genes here carry mouse names. CDR3 DNA, as far as it was read: TGTGCCAGCAGTATTACGGAACCCCAAGACACCCAGTAC. It codes for CASSITEPQDTQY. The CDR3 in its entirety is CASSITEPQDTQYF. The rearrangement links TRBV19 to TRBJ2-5; D uncertain. Read sequence stops 1 residue before the CDR3 end, and the germline J gene provides the missing end. V lost 2 bases to trimming and J lost 2 bases, with 9 bases between them. The germline V gene encodes CDR1 FNHDT and CDR2 SITEND (reference sequence). The length of the CDR3 is 14 residues.

This clone was counted a few times. Genes and germline come from the mouse. The observed sequence ends 1 residue before the CDR3 terminus, with the missing tail filled in from the germline J gene. The chain uses TRBV13-1 and TRBJ2-7, with D tentatively TRBD2 (6 bases). Trimming removed 0 bases at V and 0 bases at J, with 7 bases between. The CDR3 covers 14 residues. CDR1 is NSHNY, CDR2 SYGAGN, per germline. CDR3 DNA (partial): TGTGCCAGCAGTGATGCACTGGGCTCCTATGAACAGTAC. Protein product: CASSDALGSYEQY. The full-length CDR3 reads as CASSDALGSYEQYF.

To note about this clone: Gene names follow the mouse nomenclature. The sequence runs out 1 residue before the end of the CDR3; the remainder is reconstructed from the germline J gene. The rearrangement links TRBV13-3 to TRBJ1-2, with D unclear. The V end lost 2 bases, the J end lost 8 bases, and 7 bases lay between the germline ends. The CDR3 loop spans 11 amino acids. Germline V gene lookup returns CDR1 NNHDY and CDR2 SYVADS. The CDR3 loop reads CASSDRRDYTF. The CDR3 bases that were read are TGTGCCAGCAGTGACAGAAGGGACTACACC.

To note about this clone: These gene names are mouse names. The read falls 1 residue short of the CDR3 end, and the missing part is taken from the germline J gene. This chain links TRBV14 with TRBJ2-5; D possibly uses TRBD1 or TRBD2 (5 bases each). Germline lookup yields CDR1 SGHDT and CDR2 FRDEAV. V was shortened by 5 bases and J by 3 bases, with 13 bases between the two germline ends. The CDR3 spans 14 residues. The CDR3 DNA, read in part, is TGTGCCAGCAGCCACTCGGGACGGCAAGACACCCAGTAC. Translation gives CASSHSGRQDTQY. The complete CDR3 reads CASSHSGRQDTQYF.

This clone showed up just a few times. These gene names are mouse names. The read terminates 1 residue ahead of where the CDR3 ends, so the germline J gene completes it. V gene TRBV2 combines with J gene TRBJ1-3; D is undetermined. Germline CDR1 is LGHNA and CDR2 is YSYQKL. The CDR3 runs to 13 residues. Between the trimmed V and J ends, which lost 2 bases and 2 bases, there was a span of 4 bases. CDR3 residues: CASSQLTGNTLYF. The CDR3 bases that were read are TGTGCCAGCAGCCAACTGACTGGAAATACGCTCTAT. The entire variable domain, with the rest obtained from reference TRBV2 and TRBJ1-3, is as follows: DPKIIQKPKYLVAVTGSEKILICEQYLGHNAMYWYRQSAKKPLEFMFSYSYQKLMDNQTASSRFQPQSSKKNHLDLQITALKPDDSATYFCASSQLTGNTLYFGEGSRLIVV.

As concerns this clone: The gene names here belong to mouse. The missing CDR3 end, 1 residue past where the read stops, is filled in from the germline J gene. The rearrangement joins TRBV13-2 to TRBJ1-1; perhaps TRBD1 as D (6 bases). Germline V gives CDR1 NNHNN, CDR2 SYGAGS (reference sequence). The CDR3 runs to 13 residues. V was cut by 0 bases and J by 7 bases, with 10 bases left in between. The part of the CDR3 DNA that was read is TGTGCCAGCGGTGATGCAAGGGACAAAGAAGTCTTC. Amino acids: CASGDARDKEVF. The full CDR3 protein reads CASGDARDKEVFF.

As to this clone: Gene names are the mouse ones. The missing CDR3 end, 1 residue past where the read stops, is filled in from the germline J gene. The chain employs TRBV5 and TRBJ2-3; 9 bases match TRBD1. CDR1 and CDR2 from the germline V gene are LGHNA and YNLKQL (reference sequence). This CDR3 contains 13 residues. V gave up 2 bases and J gave up 9 bases; unmatched junction bases: 3. The covered CDR3 bases are TGTGCCAGCAGCCAACCCGGGACAGGGACGCTGTAT. Its protein is CASSQPGTGTLY. The whole CDR3 region reads CASSQPGTGTLYF.